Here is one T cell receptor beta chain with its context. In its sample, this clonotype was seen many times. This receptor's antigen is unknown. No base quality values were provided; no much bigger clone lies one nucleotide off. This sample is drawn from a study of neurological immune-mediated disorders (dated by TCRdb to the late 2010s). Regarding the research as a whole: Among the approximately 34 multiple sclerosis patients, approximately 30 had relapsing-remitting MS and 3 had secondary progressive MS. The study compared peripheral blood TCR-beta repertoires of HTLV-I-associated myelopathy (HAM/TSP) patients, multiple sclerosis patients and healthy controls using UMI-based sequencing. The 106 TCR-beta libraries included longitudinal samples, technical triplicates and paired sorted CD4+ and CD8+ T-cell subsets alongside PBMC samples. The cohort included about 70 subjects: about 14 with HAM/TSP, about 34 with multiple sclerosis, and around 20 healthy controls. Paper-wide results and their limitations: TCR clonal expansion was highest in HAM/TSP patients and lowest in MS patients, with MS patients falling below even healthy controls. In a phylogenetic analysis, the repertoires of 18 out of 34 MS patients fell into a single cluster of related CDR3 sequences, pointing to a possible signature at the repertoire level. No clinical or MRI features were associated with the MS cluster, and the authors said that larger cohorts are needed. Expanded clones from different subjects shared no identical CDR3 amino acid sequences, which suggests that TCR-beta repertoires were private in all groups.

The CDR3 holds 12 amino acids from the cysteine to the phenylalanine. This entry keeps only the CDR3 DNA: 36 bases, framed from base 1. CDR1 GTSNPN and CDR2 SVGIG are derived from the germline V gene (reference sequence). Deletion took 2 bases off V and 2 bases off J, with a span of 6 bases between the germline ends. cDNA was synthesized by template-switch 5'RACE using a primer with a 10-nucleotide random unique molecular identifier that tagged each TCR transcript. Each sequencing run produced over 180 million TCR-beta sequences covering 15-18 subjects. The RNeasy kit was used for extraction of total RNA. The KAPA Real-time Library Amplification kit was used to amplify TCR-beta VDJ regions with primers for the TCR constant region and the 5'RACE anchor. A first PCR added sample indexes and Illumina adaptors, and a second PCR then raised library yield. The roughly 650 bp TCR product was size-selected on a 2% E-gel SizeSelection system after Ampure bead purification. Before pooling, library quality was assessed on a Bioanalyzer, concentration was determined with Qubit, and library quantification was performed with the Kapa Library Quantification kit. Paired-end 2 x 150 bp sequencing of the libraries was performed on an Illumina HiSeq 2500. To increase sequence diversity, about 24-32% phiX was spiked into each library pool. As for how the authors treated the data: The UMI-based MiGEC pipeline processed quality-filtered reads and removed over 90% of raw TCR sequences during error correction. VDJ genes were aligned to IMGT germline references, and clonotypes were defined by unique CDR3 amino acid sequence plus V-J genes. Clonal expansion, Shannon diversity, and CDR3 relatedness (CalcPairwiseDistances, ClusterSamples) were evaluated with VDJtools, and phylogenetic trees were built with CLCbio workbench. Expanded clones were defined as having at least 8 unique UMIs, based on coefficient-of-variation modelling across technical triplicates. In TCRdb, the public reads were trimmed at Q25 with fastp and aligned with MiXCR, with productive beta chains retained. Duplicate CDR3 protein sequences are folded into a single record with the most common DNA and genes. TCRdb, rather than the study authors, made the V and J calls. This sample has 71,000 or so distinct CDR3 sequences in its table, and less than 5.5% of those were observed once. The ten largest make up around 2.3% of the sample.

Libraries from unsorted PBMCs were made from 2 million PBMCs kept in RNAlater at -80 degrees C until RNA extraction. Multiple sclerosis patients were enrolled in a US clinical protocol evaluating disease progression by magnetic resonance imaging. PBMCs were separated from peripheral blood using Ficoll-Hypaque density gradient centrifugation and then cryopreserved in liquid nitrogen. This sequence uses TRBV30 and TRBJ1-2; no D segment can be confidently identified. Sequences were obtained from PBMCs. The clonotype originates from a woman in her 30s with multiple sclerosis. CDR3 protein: CAWSTENYGYTF. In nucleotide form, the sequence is TGTGCCTGGAGTACAGAAAACTATGGCTACACCTTC.